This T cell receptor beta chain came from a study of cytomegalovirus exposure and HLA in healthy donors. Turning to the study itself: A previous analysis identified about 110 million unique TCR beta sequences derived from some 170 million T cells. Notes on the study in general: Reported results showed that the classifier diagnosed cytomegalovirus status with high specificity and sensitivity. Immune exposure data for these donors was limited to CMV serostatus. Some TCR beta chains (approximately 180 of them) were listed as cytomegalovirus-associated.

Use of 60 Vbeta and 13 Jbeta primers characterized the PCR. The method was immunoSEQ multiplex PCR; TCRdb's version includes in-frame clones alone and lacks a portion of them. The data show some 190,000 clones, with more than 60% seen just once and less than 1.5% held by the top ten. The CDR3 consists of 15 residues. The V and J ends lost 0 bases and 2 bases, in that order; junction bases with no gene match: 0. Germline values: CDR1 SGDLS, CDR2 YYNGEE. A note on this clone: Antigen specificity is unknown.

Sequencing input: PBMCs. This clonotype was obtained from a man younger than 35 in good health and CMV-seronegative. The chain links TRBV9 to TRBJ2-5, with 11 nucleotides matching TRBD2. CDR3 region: CASSVASGRQETQYF. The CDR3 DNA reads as TGTGCCAGCAGCGTAGCTAGCGGGAGGCAAGAGACCCAGTACTTC.